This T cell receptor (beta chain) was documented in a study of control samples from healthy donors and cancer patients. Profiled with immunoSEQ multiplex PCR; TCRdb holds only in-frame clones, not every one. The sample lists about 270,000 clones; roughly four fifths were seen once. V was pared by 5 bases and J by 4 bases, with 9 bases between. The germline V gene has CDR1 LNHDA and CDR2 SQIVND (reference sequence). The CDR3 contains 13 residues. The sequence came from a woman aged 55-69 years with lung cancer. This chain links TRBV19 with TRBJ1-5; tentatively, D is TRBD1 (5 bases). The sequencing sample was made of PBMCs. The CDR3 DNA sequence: TGTGCCAGTAGTCCAGGGAATAATCAGCCCCAGCATTTT. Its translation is CASSPGNNQPQHF.